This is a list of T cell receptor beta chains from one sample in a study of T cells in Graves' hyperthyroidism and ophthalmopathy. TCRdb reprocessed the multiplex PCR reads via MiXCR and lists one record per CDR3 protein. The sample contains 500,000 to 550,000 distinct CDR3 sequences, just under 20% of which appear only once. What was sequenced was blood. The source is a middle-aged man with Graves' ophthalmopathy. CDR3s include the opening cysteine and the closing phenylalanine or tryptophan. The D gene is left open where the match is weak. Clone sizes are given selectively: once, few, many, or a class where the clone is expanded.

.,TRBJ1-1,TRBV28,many,TGTGCCAGCAGTTTAAACCCAAAAAACACTGAAGCTTTCTTT,CASSLNPKNTEAFF
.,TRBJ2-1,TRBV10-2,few,TGCGCCAGCACCCAGCCTTACAATGAGCAGTTCTTC,CASTQPYNEQFF
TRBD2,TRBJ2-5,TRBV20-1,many,TGCAGTGCTAGTTCTAGCGGGAGGGCTGAGACCCAGTACTTC,CSASSSGRAETQYF
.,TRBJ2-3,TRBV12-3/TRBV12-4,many,TGTGCCAGCAGTTTGCGGCTTACCACAGATACGCAGTATTTT,CASSLRLTTDTQYF
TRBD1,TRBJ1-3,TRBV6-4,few,TGTGCCAGCAGTGACGGGACAGTATCGGCTGGCGCTGGAAACACCATATATTTT,CASSDGTVSAGAGNTIYF
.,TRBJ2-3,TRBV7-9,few,TGTGCCAGCCTATCATCTAGCACAGATACGCAGTATTTT,CASLSSSTDTQYF
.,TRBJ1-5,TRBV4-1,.,TGCGCCAGCAGCCAAGTTAGCGGACAGTTCAATCAGCCCCAGCATTTT,CASSQVSGQFNQPQHF
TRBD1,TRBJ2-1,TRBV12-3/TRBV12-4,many,TGTGCCAGCAGTTACCAATACCGGGACAGGGGTGAGCAGTTCTTC,CASSYQYRDRGEQFF
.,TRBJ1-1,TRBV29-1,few,TGCAGGGTGGCAGGAGGGAACACTGAAGCTTTCTTT,CRVAGGNTEAFF
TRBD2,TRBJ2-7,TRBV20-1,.,TGCAGTGCTACGCCCCGAGGAGCGGGAGAAACCTACGAGCAGTACTTC,CSATPRGAGETYEQYF
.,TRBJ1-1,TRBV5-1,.,TGCGCCAGCAGCTTTAGGGACATGAACACTGAAGCTTTCTTT,CASSFRDMNTEAFF
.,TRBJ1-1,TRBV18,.,TGTGCCAGCTCCCCCACCCCGAACACTGAAGCTTTCTTT,CASSPTPNTEAFF
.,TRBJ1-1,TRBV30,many,TGTGCCTGGAGCGGCTCTGGAGCTGAAGCTTTCTTT,CAWSGSGAEAFF
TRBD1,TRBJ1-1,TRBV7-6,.,TGTGCCAGCAGCCAAGAGGAGGGGGCGAACACTGAAGCTTTCTTT,CASSQEEGANTEAFF
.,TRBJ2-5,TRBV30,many,TGTGCCTGGAGTAGAGGGGGGGAGACCCAGTACTTC,CAWSRGGETQYF
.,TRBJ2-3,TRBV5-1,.,TGCGCCAGCAGCTTTTCGGGGCCTGGTACGCAGTATTTT,CASSFSGPGTQYF
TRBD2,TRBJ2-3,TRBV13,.,TGTGCCAGCAGCTCCGAGTGGTCCGCGGGAGGCGCAGATACGCAGTATTTT,CASSSEWSAGGADTQYF
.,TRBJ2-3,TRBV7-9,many,TGCGCCAGCAGCTCCGGCGGCAGCACAGATACGCAGTATTTT,CASSSGGSTDTQYF
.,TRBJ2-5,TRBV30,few,TGTGCCTGGAGTGTACTAGGGGGTCTAGGAGAGACCCAGTACTTC,CAWSVLGGLGETQYF
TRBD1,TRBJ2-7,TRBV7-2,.,TGTGCCAGCAGGCCGGGAGGGACAGGGGTAACCGAGCAGTACTTC,CASRPGGTGVTEQYF
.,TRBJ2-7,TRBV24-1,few,TGTGCCACCAGTGATGCCCGGACTAATTCACGCTACGAGCAGTACTTC,CATSDARTNSRYEQYF
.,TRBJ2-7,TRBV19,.,TGTGCCAGTAGTAAATGGGGACTCTCCTACGAGCAGTACTTC,CASSKWGLSYEQYF
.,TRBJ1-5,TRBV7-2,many,TGTGCCAGCAGTTTTAGGTGGGGATGGGGTCAGCCCCAGCATTTT,CASSFRWGWGQPQHF
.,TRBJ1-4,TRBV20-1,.,TGCAGTGCTAGAGGGGGGCCCCAAATGGAAAAACTGTTTTTT,CSARGGPQMEKLFF
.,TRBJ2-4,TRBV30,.,TGTGCCTGGAGCGGGGGTCTAGCCAAAAACATTCAGTACTTC,CAWSGGLAKNIQYF
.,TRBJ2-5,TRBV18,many,TGTGCCAGCTCACCCGGAACTAGTTCAGAGACCCAGTACTTC,CASSPGTSSETQYF